These 19 T cell receptor beta chains share one sample of origin, sequenced in a study of blood T cell repertoires in COVID-19. Repertoires were generated with immunoSEQ multiplex PCR, while TCRdb's copy carries only in-frame clones and drops some. The data contain around 240,000 clones, approximately 85% of them seen just once; the ten biggest clones take up 2% to 2.5%. The specimen sequenced was PBMCs or T cells enriched from blood (not recorded which). The receptors originated from a woman in her 50s who had recovered from COVID-19.

V usage is TRBV5-1 and J usage is TRBJ1-1; 9 nucleotides match TRBD1. J gave up 0 bases and V 4 bases, and 10 bases lay outside the gene matches. The CDR3 spans 17 residues. In germline, CDR1 is SGHRS, CDR2 YFSETQ. This CDR3 is CASSIGQGTLMNTEAFF. The CDR3 DNA reads TGCGCCAGCAGCATTGGACAGGGGACCCTTATGAACACTGAAGCTTTCTTT.

The chain carries TRBV27 and TRBJ1-3, with D possibly being TRBD1 (5 bases). Trimming took 0 bases from V and 0 from J, leaving 9 bases between them. This CDR3 comprises 16 residues. The germline V gene has CDR1 MNHEY and CDR2 SMNVEV (reference sequence). The CDR3, as DNA: TGTGCCAGCAGTTTATCGTCAGGGTACTCTGGAAACACCATATATTTT. Its protein is CASSLSSGYSGNTIYF.

This clone has only one observation. This chain links TRBV2 with TRBJ2-5, with 7 bases that match TRBD2. The V and J ends lost 6 bases and 5 bases, in that order; junction bases with no gene match: 12. This CDR3 is 15 amino acids long. Germline loops: CDR1 SNHLY, CDR2 FYNNEI. CDR3 protein: CASREGGGVQETQYF. The CDR3 coding sequence is TGTGCCAGCAGGGAGGGCGGGGGAGTTCAGGAGACCCAGTACTTC.

The chain has TRBV5-8 and TRBJ1-6; perhaps TRBD1 as D (6 bases). With 2 bases removed from V and 0 bases from J, the gap between germline ends came to 12 bases. Germline V CDR1 and CDR2: SGHTS, YDEGEE. This CDR3 has 17 amino acids. The CDR3 here is CASSFRGLSSYNSPLHF. For the CDR3, the DNA is TGTGCCAGCAGCTTCAGGGGTCTGAGCTCCTATAATTCACCCCTCCACTTT.

The J gene is TRBJ2-1, the V gene TRBV2; a possible D gene is TRBD1 (5 bases). Germline values: CDR1 SNHLY, CDR2 FYNNEI. V was trimmed by 3 bases and J by 8 bases, leaving 11 bases between them. The CDR3 is 13 residues long. The CDR3: CASSDRGTDEQFF. DNA for the CDR3: TGTGCCAGCAGTGATAGGGGTACCGATGAGCAGTTCTTC.

This chain links TRBV18 with TRBJ2-7, with 8 nucleotides matching TRBD1. V gave up 6 bases and J gave up 5 bases; unmatched junction bases: 6. The CDR3 totals 13 residues. From germline, CDR1 is KGHSH and CDR2 LQKENI. CDR3 coding DNA: TGTGCCAGCTCCCCCGACAGGGGCCACGAGCAGTACTTC. Encoded protein: CASSPDRGHEQYF.

V and J are TRBV29-1 and TRBJ2-3; D may be TRBD2 (5 bases). The germline CDR1 and CDR2 sequences are SQVTM and ANQGSEA. Trimming pared 3 bases from V and 2 bases from J, leaving 9 bases between. This CDR3 is built from 13 residues. CDR3 residues: CSVDPGITDTQYF. In DNA form, the CDR3 reads TGCAGCGTTGATCCGGGGATCACAGATACGCAGTATTTT.

J is TRBJ2-7 and V is TRBV6-5; D gene uncertain. V was cut by 1 base and J by 1 base, with 5 bases left in between. The CDR3 runs to 13 residues. CDR1 MNHEY and CDR2 SVGAGI come from the germline V gene. The CDR3 region is CASSYYSSYEQYF. The DNA of the CDR3 is TGTGCCAGCAGTTACTACAGTTCCTACGAGCAGTACTTC.

J is TRBJ2-5 and V is TRBV7-3; 8 nucleotides align to TRBD2. V gave up 5 bases and J gave up 5 bases; unmatched junction bases: 10. This CDR3 is 15 amino acids long. The germline CDR1 and CDR2 sequences are SGHTA and FQGTGA. This chain's CDR3 is CASSPAGGTRETQYF. As DNA, the CDR3 is TGTGCCAGCAGCCCGGCCGGAGGGACTAGGGAGACCCAGTACTTC.

The chain recombines TRBV18 with TRBJ2-3, with D possibly being TRBD1 (5 bases). Per the germline V gene, CDR1 is KGHSH and CDR2 is LQKENI. The CDR3 sequence is 15 residues long. Trimming pared 0 bases from V and 3 bases from J, leaving 10 bases between. CDR3 sequence: CASSPPGVATDTQYF. The CDR3 nucleotides are TGTGCCAGCTCACCACCAGGGGTGGCTACAGATACGCAGTATTTT.

This chain uses TRBV27 with TRBJ2-1; D is perhaps TRBD1 (5 bases). Looked up from germline, CDR1 is MNHEY and CDR2 is SMNVEV (reference sequence). V was clipped by 6 bases and J by 1 base, with 16 bases between them. This CDR3 has 16 amino acids. CDR3 protein: CASSYDRPSSYNEQFF. CDR3 DNA: TGTGCCAGCAGCTACGACAGACCCTCTTCCTACAATGAGCAGTTCTTC.

The genes are TRBV6-5 and TRBJ2-3, with TRBD2 as a possible D gene (5 bases). Germline V lookup: CDR1 MNHEY, CDR2 SVGAGI. V was cut by 8 bases and J by 3 bases, with 15 bases left in between. The CDR3 consists of 14 residues. CDR3 residues: CASGPGLWTDTQYF. The CDR3 DNA reads TGTGCCAGCGGCCCGGGGTTGTGGACAGATACGCAGTATTTT.

V and J are TRBV2 and TRBJ2-1, with 8 positions matching TRBD2. The CDR3 runs to 11 residues. Germline lookup yields CDR1 SNHLY and CDR2 FYNNEI. V lost 7 bases to trimming and J lost 13 bases; unmatched junction nucleotides: 6. CDR3 in DNA: TGTGCCAGCACCCGTGGACTAGCTCAGTTCTTC. Its protein is CASTRGLAQFF.

The chain recombines TRBV7-2 with TRBJ1-6; no firm D call. The CDR3 totals 17 residues. The V end lost 3 bases, the J end lost 1 base, and 13 bases lay between the germline ends. The germline V gene encodes CDR1 SGHTA and CDR2 FQGNSA. CDR3 sequence reads: CASSFRGGWSYNSPLHF. The CDR3 DNA sequence: TGTGCCAGCAGCTTCCGGGGAGGCTGGTCCTATAATTCACCCCTCCACTTT.

This chain joins TRBV5-1 and TRBJ1-1; TRBD1 aligns across 8 bases. V was pared by 7 bases and J by 2 bases, with 7 bases of the junction left unmatched. The CDR3 runs to 14 residues. CDR1 is SGHRS, CDR2 YFSETQ, per germline. The CDR3 spells CASGATGDNTEAFF. Written as DNA, the CDR3 is TGCGCCAGCGGAGCGACAGGGGATAACACTGAAGCTTTCTTT.

The chain combines TRBV7-9 with TRBJ2-5; D is undetermined. Per the germline V gene, CDR1 is SEHNR and CDR2 is FQNEAQ (reference sequence). The CDR3 sequence is 13 residues long. V was cut by 2 bases and J by 1 base, with 5 bases left in between. The CDR3 is CASSLSPQETQYF. Written as DNA, the CDR3 is TGTGCCAGCAGCTTAAGCCCCCAAGAGACCCAGTACTTC.

The genes are TRBV4-3 and TRBJ2-7; 11 nucleotides match TRBD1. V lost 4 bases to trimming and J lost 6 bases; unmatched junction nucleotides: 20. Per germline, CDR1 LGHNA and CDR2 YSLEER. CDR3 length: 19 amino acids. The CDR3 nucleotides read TGCGCCAGCAGCCTCGATCTCCCCGGGACAGGGGGACTAGCACTCGAGCAGTACTTC. Amino acid sequence: CASSLDLPGTGGLALEQYF.

This clone was seen only once. The V and J genes are TRBV30 and TRBJ1-2; 7 bases fit TRBD1. The CDR3 contains 13 residues. V was clipped by 7 bases and J by 3 bases; unmatched bases: 8. Germline CDR1 GTSNPN, CDR2 SVGIG (reference sequence). The CDR3 nucleotides read TGTGCCTTGGGAAGCGGACAGGACTATGGCTACACCTTC. As protein: CALGSGQDYGYTF. The entire variable domain, with the rest obtained from reference TRBV30 and TRBJ1-2, is as follows: SQTIHQWPATLVQPVGSPLSLECTVEGTSNPNLYWYRQAAGRGLQLLFYSVGIGQISSEVPQNLSASRPQDRQFILSSKKLLLSDSGFYLCALGSGQDYGYTFGSGTRLTVV.

V and J are TRBV13 and TRBJ1-1, with 7 bases fitting TRBD1. This CDR3 comprises 15 residues. Per the germline V gene, CDR1 is PRHDT and CDR2 is FYEKMQ (reference sequence). After removal of 0 bases from V and 4 bases from J, the junction contained 5 bases not matched to a gene. CDR3 in DNA: TGTGCCAGCAGCTTAGGGGGAGACAGGGTCACTGAAGCTTTCTTT. Translated: CASSLGGDRVTEAFF.